One and the same sample provided the 27 T cell receptor beta chains below, sequenced in a study of T cell responses to AZD1222 COVID-19 vaccine. Measured with immunoSEQ multiplex PCR; TCRdb has only the in-frame clones, and not every one. The sample lists 110,000 to 150,000 clones; around 92% were seen once. Sample: peripheral blood, taken after recovery from COVID-19. Receptor source: an adult who had recovered from COVID-19.

The rearrangement joins TRBV14 to TRBJ2-1; D is perhaps TRBD1 (5 bases). Trimming pared 4 bases from V and 0 bases from J, leaving 16 bases between. CDR3 length equals 17 residues. Germline V CDR1 and CDR2: SGHDN, FVKESK. The CDR3 coding sequence is TGTGCCAGCAGCCTGATCCAGGGCCTTAGCTCCTACAATGAGCAGTTCTTC. Translating gives CASSLIQGLSSYNEQFF.

The chain joins TRBV10-3 to TRBJ2-5; 10 bases match TRBD2. Germline V gives CDR1 ENHRY, CDR2 SYGVKD. V dropped 6 bases and J dropped 2; count of bases not matched to a gene: 3. This CDR3 has 14 amino acids. CDR3 bases: TGTGCCATCAGAGGGACTAGCGTTCAAGAGACCCAGTACTTC. Translated, it gives CAIRGTSVQETQYF.

For the CDR3, the DNA is TGTGCCAGCAGCCAAGATACGGGACAGAAGAACACCTTC. Translating gives CASSQDTGQKNTF. The rearrangement uses TRBV3-1 (or the pseudogene TRBV3-2) and TRBJ1-2; TRBD1 matches 7 bases. V lost 0 bases, J lost 12 bases, and 7 bases stayed unmatched. Germline CDR1 and CDR2: LGHDT and YNNKEL (reference sequence). There are 13 residues in the CDR3.

V gene TRBV5-1 combines with J gene TRBJ2-1; 13 nucleotides line up with TRBD2. J was trimmed by 0 bases and V by 2 bases; bases with no gene match: 11. Germline loops: CDR1 SGHRS, CDR2 YFSETQ. The CDR3 is 20 amino acids. CDR3 region: CASSFRTSGSPKSSYNEQFF. CDR3 bases: TGCGCCAGCAGCTTTCGGACTAGCGGGAGCCCTAAGAGCTCCTACAATGAGCAGTTCTTC.

V is TRBV6-5 and J is TRBJ1-5; D remains unclear. The V gene's germline CDR1 is MNHEY and CDR2 SVGAGI. Trimming cost V 7 bases and J 6 bases, with 10 bases left between them. CDR3 length: 12 residues. CDR3 nucleotides: TGTGCCAGCAATTTCGCTGGTCAGCCCCAGCATTTT. Translating gives CASNFAGQPQHF.

This clone appeared once. This sequence joins TRBV10-3 and TRBJ1-1; D might be TRBD1 (6 bases). V lost 10 bases, J lost 2 bases, and 14 bases lay in between. CDR3 length equals 13 residues. CDR1 ENHRY and CDR2 SYGVKD come from the germline V gene. The CDR3 sequence: CATSRDTNTEAFF. DNA of the CDR3: TGTGCCACCAGCCGGGACACTAACACTGAAGCTTTCTTT.

The chain employs TRBV27 and TRBJ2-7; 7 bases align to TRBD2. The germline V gene has CDR1 MNHEY and CDR2 SMNVEV (reference sequence). Trimming cost V 6 bases and J 6 bases; bases outside gene matches: 5. The CDR3 consists of 12 residues. This CDR3 reads CASRRLAGEQYF. The CDR3 nucleotides are TGTGCCAGCAGACGACTAGCCGGCGAGCAGTACTTC.

In nucleotides, the CDR3 is TGTGCCAGCAGTTTGACCGGGACAGGGGCCTATGGCTACACCTTC. It specifies CASSLTGTGAYGYTF. The V gene is TRBV28, the J gene TRBJ1-2; 10 bases are shared with TRBD1. Per germline, CDR1 MDHEN and CDR2 SYDVKM. CDR3 size: 15 residues. V lost 3 bases to trimming and J lost 4 bases; unmatched junction nucleotides: 5.

The V and J genes are TRBV3-1 (or the pseudogene TRBV3-2) and TRBJ1-6; D not certain. The CDR3 runs to 15 residues. With 4 bases removed from V and 6 bases from J, the gap between germline ends came to 13 bases. CDR1 and CDR2 (germline): LGHDT, YNNKEL (reference sequence). CDR3 sequence (DNA): TGTGCCAGCAGCCGAACGCCAGGCGGTAATTCACCCCTCCACTTT. The encoded protein is CASSRTPGGNSPLHF.

The chain combines TRBV5-4 with TRBJ2-1, with a tentative D call TRBD1 (6 bases). The CDR3 totals 14 residues. The V end was cut by 10 bases, the J end by 6 bases, with 20 bases between. CDR1 and CDR2 from the germline V gene are SGHNT and YYREEE (reference sequence). This CDR3 reads CAGRGDLGGNEQFF. CDR3 nucleotide sequence: TGTGCCGGGCGAGGGGACCTAGGGGGCAATGAGCAGTTCTTC.

The V call is TRBV7-3, the J call TRBJ2-1; TRBD2 matches at 8 bases. Germline lookup yields CDR1 SGHTA and CDR2 FQGTGA. CDR3 size: 15 residues. V shed 3 bases and J 0 bases; nucleotides not matched to a gene: 1. In DNA, the CDR3 is TGTGCCAGCAGCTTTAGCGGGACCTCCTACAATGAGCAGTTCTTC. It specifies CASSFSGTSYNEQFF.

The CDR3 region is CASSLKPGLDSYNIQYF. In DNA form, the CDR3 reads TGTGCCAGCTCACTTAAACCGGGACTAGATTCTTATAACATTCAGTACTTC. The V call is TRBV18, the J call TRBJ2-4; TRBD2 matches 8 bases. The CDR3 contains 17 residues. Germline CDR1 reads KGHSH; CDR2 reads LQKENI. V shed 4 bases, J shed 7 bases, and the junction held 15 bases outside the gene matches.

The genes are TRBV5-1 and TRBJ2-3; 10 positions agree with TRBD2. This CDR3 has 17 residues. The V gene's germline CDR1 is SGHRS and CDR2 YFSETQ. V was clipped by 4 bases and J by 2 bases; unmatched bases: 10. CDR3 in DNA: TGCGCCAGCAGCCCCTATGTTAGCGGGAGGATCACAGATACGCAGTATTTT. Protein sequence: CASSPYVSGRITDTQYF. The variable domain in full, with the rest retrieved from reference TRBV5-1 and TRBJ2-3, is KAGVTQTPRYLIKTRGQQVTLSCSPISGHRSVSWYQQTPGQGLQFLFEYFSETQRNKGNFPGRFSGRQFSNSRSEMNVSTLELGDSALYLCASSPYVSGRITDTQYFGPGTRLTVL.

J is TRBJ1-1 and V is TRBV2; D remains unclear. CDR1 is SNHLY, CDR2 FYNNEI, per germline. The ends were cut back, 7 bases at V and 5 bases at J, with 17 bases in the middle. The CDR3 has 14 amino acids. CDR3 in amino acids: CASTLTGRRTEAFF. CDR3 DNA: TGTGCCAGCACCCTCACGGGGAGAAGGACTGAAGCTTTCTTT.

The chain carries TRBV5-4 and TRBJ1-1; D ambiguous. The germline CDR1 and CDR2 sequences are SGHNT and YYREEE (reference sequence). CDR3 length: 16 amino acids. The V end was cut by 4 bases, the J end by 0 bases, with 16 bases between. CDR3 coding DNA: TGTGCCAGCAGCCTAAGGTGGGGAGCGATGAACACTGAAGCTTTCTTT. This translates into CASSLRWGAMNTEAFF.

Only a few counts were recorded for this clone. The gene calls are TRBV30 and TRBJ1-1, with D possibly being TRBD1 (5 bases). V lost 3 bases, J lost 6 bases, and 14 bases lay in between. The CDR3 is made up of 13 amino acids. Germline V lookup: CDR1 GTSNPN, CDR2 SVGIG (reference sequence). CDR3 DNA sequence: TGTGCCTGGAGCCTAGGGGACGGGGCTGAAGCTTTCTTT. It codes for CAWSLGDGAEAFF. Combining the CDR3 with reference TRBV30 and TRBJ1-1 gives the whole variable domain SQTIHQWPATLVQPVGSPLSLECTVEGTSNPNLYWYRQAAGRGLQLLFYSVGIGQISSEVPQNLSASRPQDRQFILSSKKLLLSDSGFYLCAWSLGDGAEAFFGQGTRLTVV.

CDR3 region: CASSPIWGSGNTIYF. The CDR3, as DNA: TGTGCCAGCTCACCGATTTGGGGCTCTGGAAACACCATATATTTT. The chain employs TRBV18 and TRBJ1-3; D uncertain. Trimming shortened V by 3 bases and J by 0 bases, and 9 bases separated the two germline ends. Germline V gene sequence: CDR1 KGHSH, CDR2 LQKENI. The CDR3 runs to 15 residues.

The chain is built from TRBV9 and TRBJ2-7; D is perhaps TRBD2 (6 bases). The germline gives CDR1 SGDLS, CDR2 YYNGEE. Trimming stripped 0 bases from V and 3 bases from J, with 19 bases between. The CDR3 runs 17 residues. The CDR3 loop is CASSVGGGTGYIYEQYF. In DNA, the CDR3 is TGTGCCAGCAGCGTAGGAGGCGGGACCGGATATATCTACGAGCAGTACTTC.

With respect to this clone: The conserved closing phenylalanine or tryptophan is absent in this CDR3, likely reflecting a read error. The DNA is left out, because the CDR3 cannot be placed on it with certainty; the CDR3 is given as TCRdb lists it. The chain employs TRBV7-4 and TRBJ1-4; TRBD1 is taken as the D call from the table, unchecked against the DNA. Per germline, CDR1 SGHVT and CDR2 SQSDAQ. Including both end residues, the CDR3 is 8 amino acids long. This CDR3 reads CASTLDRE.

In the case of this clone: At one of its ends the junction is not consistent with the germline gene, which may arise from a read error. The chain joins TRBV30 to TRBJ1-2; D is uncertain. The CDR3 length is 13 residues. Germline loops: CDR1 GTSNPN, CDR2 SVGIG (reference sequence). DNA for the CDR3: TGTGCCTGGAGTCCCGTCGTAAACTCTGGCTACACCTTC. The encoded protein is CAWSPVVNSGYTF.

CDR3 amino acids: CASSFQGGPYEQYF. CDR3 nucleotides: TGTGCCAGCAGTTTCCAGGGGGGACCCTACGAGCAGTACTTC. V usage is TRBV6-5 and J usage is TRBJ2-7; possible D gene TRBD1, 7 bases. The ends were cut back, 4 bases at V and 2 bases at J, with 12 bases in the middle. The length of the CDR3 is 14 residues. Germline V gene lookup returns CDR1 MNHEY and CDR2 SVGAGI.

This clone was recorded once. The V gene is TRBV6-5, the J gene TRBJ1-2; 8 nucleotides agree with TRBD1. CDR1 MNHEY and CDR2 SVGAGI come from the germline V gene. V lost 10 bases, J lost 8 bases, and 12 bases stayed unmatched. This CDR3 comprises 13 residues. Here the CDR3 DNA reads TGTGCCACCGAGACGCGGACAGGGACGGGCTACACCTTC. As protein: CATETRTGTGYTF.

The chain is built from TRBV29-1 and TRBJ2-7; 10 nucleotides align to TRBD2. J lost 7 bases, V lost 6 bases, and 9 bases had no gene match. Germline V gene sequence: CDR1 SQVTM, CDR2 ANQGSEA. The CDR3 consists of 13 residues. DNA for the CDR3: TGCAGCGTGCAGCGGGAGGGTAATGGGGAGCAGTACTTC. This encodes CSVQREGNGEQYF.

The chain recombines TRBV24-1 with TRBJ2-3; the D gene is possibly TRBD2 (5 bases). From germline, CDR1 is KGHDR and CDR2 SFDVKD. V lost 3 bases, J lost 6 bases, and 18 bases lay in between. There are 16 residues in the CDR3. The CDR3 region is CATSDRGAWAGDTQYF. The CDR3 DNA reads as TGTGCCACCAGTGATCGGGGAGCGTGGGCTGGGGATACGCAGTATTTT.

V and J are TRBV7-9 and TRBJ2-7; D gene unclear. This CDR3 comprises 15 residues. Germline CDR1 SEHNR, CDR2 FQNEAQ (reference sequence). Trimming pared 4 bases from V and 1 base from J, leaving 14 bases between. The CDR3 is CASSSLSLGSYEQYF. CDR3 nucleotide sequence: TGTGCCAGCAGCTCCCTGTCTCTCGGTTCCTACGAGCAGTACTTC.

The chain links TRBV6-1 to TRBJ2-7, with TRBD2 identical over 8 bases. The CDR3 extends over 21 amino acids. The germline V gene encodes CDR1 MNHNS and CDR2 SASEGT. After removal of 0 bases from V and 6 bases from J, the junction contained 25 bases not matched to a gene. As DNA, the CDR3 is TGTGCCAGCAGTGAAGCGTGCCGGAGTTTTGGAGCGGGAGTCAGAACCTGCGAGCAGTACTTC. Protein product: CASSEACRSFGAGVRTCEQYF.

J is TRBJ1-1 and V is TRBV7-9; D may be TRBD1 (5 bases). Germline V lookup: CDR1 SEHNR, CDR2 FQNEAQ (reference sequence). V was shortened by 2 bases and J by 5 bases, with 9 bases between the two germline ends. The CDR3 is 13 residues long. CDR3 DNA sequence: TGTGCCAGCAGCTTATGGGGGGGAACTGAAGCTTTCTTT. Translated, it gives CASSLWGGTEAFF.